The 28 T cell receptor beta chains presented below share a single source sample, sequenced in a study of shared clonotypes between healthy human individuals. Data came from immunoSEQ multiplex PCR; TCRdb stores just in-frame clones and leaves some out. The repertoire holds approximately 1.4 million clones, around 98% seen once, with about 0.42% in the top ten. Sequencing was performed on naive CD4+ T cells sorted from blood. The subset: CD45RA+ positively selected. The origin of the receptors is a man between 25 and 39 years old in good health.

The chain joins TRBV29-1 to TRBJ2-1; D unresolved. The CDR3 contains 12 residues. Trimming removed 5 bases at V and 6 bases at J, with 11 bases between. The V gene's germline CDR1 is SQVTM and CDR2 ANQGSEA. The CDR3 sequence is CSVSYSGNEQFF. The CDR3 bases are TGCAGCGTTTCGTACAGTGGCAATGAGCAGTTCTTC.

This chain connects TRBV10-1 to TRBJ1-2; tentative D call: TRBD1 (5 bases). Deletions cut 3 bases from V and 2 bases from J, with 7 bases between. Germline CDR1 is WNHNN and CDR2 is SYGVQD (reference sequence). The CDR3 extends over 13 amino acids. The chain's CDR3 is CASSEKGNYGYTF. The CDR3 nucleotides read TGCGCCAGCAGTGAAAAGGGGAACTATGGCTACACCTTC.

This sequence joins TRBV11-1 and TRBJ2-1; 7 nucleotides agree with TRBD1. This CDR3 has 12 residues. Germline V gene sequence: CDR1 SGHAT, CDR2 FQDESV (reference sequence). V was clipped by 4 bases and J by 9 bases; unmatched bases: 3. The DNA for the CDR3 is TGTGCCAGCAGCTCCGACAGGGTTGAGCAGTTCTTC. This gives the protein CASSSDRVEQFF.

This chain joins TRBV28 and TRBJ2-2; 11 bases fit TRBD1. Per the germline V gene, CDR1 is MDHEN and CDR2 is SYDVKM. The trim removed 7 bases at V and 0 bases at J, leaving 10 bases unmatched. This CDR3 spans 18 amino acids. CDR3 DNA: TGTGCCAGCAACCCCGGGACAGGGGGGACCGCGAACACCGGGGAGCTGTTTTTT. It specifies CASNPGTGGTANTGELFF.

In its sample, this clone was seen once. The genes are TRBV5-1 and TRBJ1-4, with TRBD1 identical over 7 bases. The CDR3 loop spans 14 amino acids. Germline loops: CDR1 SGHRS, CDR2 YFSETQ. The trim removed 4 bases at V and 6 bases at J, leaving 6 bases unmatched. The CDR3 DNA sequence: TGCGCCAGCAGCAACAGGGGCCCGGATGAAAAACTGTTTTTT. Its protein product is CASSNRGPDEKLFF.

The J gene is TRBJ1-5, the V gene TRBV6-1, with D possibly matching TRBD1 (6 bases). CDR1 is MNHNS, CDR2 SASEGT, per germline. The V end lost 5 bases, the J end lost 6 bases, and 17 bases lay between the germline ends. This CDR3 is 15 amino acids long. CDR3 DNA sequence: TGTGCCAGCAGTCTGGCCGACAGGCGCCTTCAGCCCCAGCATTTT. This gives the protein CASSLADRRLQPQHF.

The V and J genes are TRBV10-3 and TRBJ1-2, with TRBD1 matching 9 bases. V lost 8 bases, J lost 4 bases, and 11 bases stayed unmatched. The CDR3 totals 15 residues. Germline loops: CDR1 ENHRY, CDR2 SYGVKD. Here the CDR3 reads CAIGTGTGFSYGYTF. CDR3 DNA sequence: TGTGCCATCGGTACCGGGACAGGGTTCTCCTATGGCTACACCTTC.

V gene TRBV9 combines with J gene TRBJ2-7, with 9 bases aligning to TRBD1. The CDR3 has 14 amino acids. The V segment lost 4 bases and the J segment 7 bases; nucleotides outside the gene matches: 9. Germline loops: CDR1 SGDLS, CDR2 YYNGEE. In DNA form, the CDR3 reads TGTGCCAGCAGCCAGGGACAGGGCCCTGGAGAGCAGTACTTC. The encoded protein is CASSQGQGPGEQYF.

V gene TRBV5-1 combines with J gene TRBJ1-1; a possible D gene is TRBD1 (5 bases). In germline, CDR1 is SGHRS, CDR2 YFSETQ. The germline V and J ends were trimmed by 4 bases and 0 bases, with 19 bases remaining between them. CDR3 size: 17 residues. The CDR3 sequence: CASSPHLPWGMNTEAFF. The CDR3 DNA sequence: TGCGCCAGCAGCCCCCATTTGCCCTGGGGGATGAACACTGAAGCTTTCTTT.

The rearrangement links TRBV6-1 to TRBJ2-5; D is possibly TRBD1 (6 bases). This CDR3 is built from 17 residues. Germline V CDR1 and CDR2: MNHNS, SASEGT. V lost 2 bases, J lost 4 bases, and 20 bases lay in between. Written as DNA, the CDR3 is TGTGCCAGCAGTGAAAAAGGCGGCAGGGGCTTCGGAGAGACCCAGTACTTC. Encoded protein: CASSEKGGRGFGETQYF.

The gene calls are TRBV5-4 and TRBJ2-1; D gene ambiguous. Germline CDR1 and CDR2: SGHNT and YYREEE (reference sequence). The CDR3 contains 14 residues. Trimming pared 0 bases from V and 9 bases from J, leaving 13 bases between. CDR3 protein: CASSLAEPSGEQFF. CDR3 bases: TGTGCCAGCAGCTTGGCCGAGCCCTCCGGTGAGCAGTTCTTC.

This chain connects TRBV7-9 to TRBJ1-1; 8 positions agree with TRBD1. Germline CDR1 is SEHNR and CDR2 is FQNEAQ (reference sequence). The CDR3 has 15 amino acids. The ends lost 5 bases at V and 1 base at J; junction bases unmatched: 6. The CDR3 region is CASSPHRGANTEAFF. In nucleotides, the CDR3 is TGTGCCAGCAGCCCCCACAGGGGGGCGAACACTGAAGCTTTCTTT.

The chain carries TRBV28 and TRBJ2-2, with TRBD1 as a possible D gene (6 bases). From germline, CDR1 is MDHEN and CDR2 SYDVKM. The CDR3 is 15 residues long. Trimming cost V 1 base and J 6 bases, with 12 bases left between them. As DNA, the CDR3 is TGTGCCAGCAGTTTATCGGGCAGGGGACCCGGGGAGCTGTTTTTT. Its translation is CASSLSGRGPGELFF.

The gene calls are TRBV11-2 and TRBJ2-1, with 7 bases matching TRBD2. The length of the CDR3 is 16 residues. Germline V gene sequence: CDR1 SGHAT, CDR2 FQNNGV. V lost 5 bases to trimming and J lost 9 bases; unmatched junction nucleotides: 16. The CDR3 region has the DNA TGTGCCAGCAGCAACGGGCGGGCGGGAGAAGGCGGTGAGCAGTTCTTC. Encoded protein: CASSNGRAGEGGEQFF.

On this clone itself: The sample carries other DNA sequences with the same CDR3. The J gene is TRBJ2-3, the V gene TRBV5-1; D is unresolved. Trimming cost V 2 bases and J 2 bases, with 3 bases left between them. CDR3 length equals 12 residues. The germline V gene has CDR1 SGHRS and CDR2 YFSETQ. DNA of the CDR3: TGCGCCAGCAGCTTAAACACAGATACGCAGTATTTT. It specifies CASSLNTDTQYF. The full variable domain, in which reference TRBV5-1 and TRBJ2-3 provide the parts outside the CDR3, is KAGVTQTPRYLIKTRGQQVTLSCSPISGHRSVSWYQQTPGQGLQFLFEYFSETQRNKGNFPGRFSGRQFSNSRSEMNVSTLELGDSALYLCASSLNTDTQYFGPGTRLTVL.

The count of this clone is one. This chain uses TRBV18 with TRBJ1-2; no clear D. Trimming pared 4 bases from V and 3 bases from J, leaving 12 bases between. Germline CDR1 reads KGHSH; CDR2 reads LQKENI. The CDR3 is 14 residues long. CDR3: CASSLTLEDYGYTF. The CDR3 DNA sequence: TGTGCCAGCTCACTAACTTTAGAGGACTATGGCTACACCTTC.

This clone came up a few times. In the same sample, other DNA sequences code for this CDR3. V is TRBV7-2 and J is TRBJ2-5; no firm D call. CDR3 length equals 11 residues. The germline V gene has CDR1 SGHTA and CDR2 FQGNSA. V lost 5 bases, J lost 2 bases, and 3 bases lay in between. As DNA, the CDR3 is TGTGCCAGCAGCCTACAAGAGACCCAGTACTTC. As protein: CASSLQETQYF. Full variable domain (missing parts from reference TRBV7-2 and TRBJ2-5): GAGVSQSPSNKVTEKGKDVELRCDPISGHTALYWYRQSLGQGLEFLIYFQGNSAPDKSGLPSDRFSAERTGGSVSTLTIQRTQQEDSAVYLCASSLQETQYFGPGTRLLVL.

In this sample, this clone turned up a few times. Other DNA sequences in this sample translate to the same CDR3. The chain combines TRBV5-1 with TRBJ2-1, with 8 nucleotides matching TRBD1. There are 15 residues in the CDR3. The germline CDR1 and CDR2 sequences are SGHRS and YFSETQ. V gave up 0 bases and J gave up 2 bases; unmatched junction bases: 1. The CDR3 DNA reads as TGCGCCAGCAGCTTGGCGGGACAGGCCTACAATGAGCAGTTCTTC. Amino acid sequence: CASSLAGQAYNEQFF.

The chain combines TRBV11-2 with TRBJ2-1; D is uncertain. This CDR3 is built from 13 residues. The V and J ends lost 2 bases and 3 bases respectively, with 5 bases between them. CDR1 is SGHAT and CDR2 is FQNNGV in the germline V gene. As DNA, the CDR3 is TGTGCCAGCAGCTTAACGCTCTACAATGAGCAGTTCTTC. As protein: CASSLTLYNEQFF.

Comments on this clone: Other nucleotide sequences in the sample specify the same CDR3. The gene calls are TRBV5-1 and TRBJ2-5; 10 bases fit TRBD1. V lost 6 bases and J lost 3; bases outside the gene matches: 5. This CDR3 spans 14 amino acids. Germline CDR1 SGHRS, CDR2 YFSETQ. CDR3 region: CASTLGQGKETQYF. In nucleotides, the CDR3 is TGCGCCAGCACCCTGGGACAGGGGAAAGAGACCCAGTACTTC.

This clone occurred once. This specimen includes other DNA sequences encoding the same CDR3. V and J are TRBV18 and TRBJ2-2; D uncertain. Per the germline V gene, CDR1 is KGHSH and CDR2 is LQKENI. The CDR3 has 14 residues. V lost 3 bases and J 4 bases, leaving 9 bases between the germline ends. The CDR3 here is CASSPGPSTGELFF. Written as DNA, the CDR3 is TGTGCCAGCTCACCCGGACCAAGCACCGGGGAGCTGTTTTTT.

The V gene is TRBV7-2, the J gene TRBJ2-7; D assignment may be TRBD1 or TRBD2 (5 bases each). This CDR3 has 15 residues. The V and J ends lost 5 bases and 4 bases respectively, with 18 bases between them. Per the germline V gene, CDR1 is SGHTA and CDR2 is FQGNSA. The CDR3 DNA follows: TGTGCCAGCAGCCCTGGGGACGGGTGGATATACGAGCAGTACTTC. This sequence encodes CASSPGDGWIYEQYF.

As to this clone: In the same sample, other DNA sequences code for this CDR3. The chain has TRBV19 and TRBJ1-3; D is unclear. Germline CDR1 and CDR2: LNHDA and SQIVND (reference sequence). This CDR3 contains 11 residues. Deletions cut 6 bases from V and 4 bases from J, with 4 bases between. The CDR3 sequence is CASRGGNTIYF. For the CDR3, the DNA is TGTGCCAGTAGGGGAGGAAACACCATATATTTT.

The CDR3 region is CASSRGGGRGREKLFF. In DNA, the CDR3 is TGTGCCAGCAGTAGGGGTGGTGGCAGGGGGCGGGAAAAACTGTTTTTT. The V gene is TRBV27, the J gene TRBJ1-4; 8 positions agree with TRBD1. The CDR3 sequence is 16 residues long. The V gene's germline CDR1 is MNHEY and CDR2 SMNVEV (reference sequence). Trimming took 5 bases from V and 8 from J; bases not matched to a gene: 13. Variable domain in full (rest from reference TRBV27 and TRBJ1-4): EAQVTQNPRYLITVTGKKLTVTCSQNMNHEYMSWYRQDPGLGLRQIYYSMNVEVTDKGDVPEGYKVSRKEKRNFPLILESPSPNQTSLYFCASSRGGGRGREKLFFGSGTQLSVL.

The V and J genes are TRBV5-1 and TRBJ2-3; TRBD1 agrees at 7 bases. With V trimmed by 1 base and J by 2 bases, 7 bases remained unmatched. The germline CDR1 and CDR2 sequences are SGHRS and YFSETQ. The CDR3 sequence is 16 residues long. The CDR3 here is CASSLTGVLDTDTQYF. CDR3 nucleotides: TGCGCCAGCAGCTTGACAGGGGTGTTAGACACAGATACGCAGTATTTT. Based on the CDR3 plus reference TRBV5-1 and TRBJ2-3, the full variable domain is KAGVTQTPRYLIKTRGQQVTLSCSPISGHRSVSWYQQTPGQGLQFLFEYFSETQRNKGNFPGRFSGRQFSNSRSEMNVSTLELGDSALYLCASSLTGVLDTDTQYFGPGTRLTVL.

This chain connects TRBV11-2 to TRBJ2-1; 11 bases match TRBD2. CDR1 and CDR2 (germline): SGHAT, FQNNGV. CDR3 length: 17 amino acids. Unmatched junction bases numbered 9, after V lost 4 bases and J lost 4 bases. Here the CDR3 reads CASSSPGTSGDYNEQFF. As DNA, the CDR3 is TGTGCCAGCAGCTCCCCCGGGACTAGCGGAGATTACAATGAGCAGTTCTTC.

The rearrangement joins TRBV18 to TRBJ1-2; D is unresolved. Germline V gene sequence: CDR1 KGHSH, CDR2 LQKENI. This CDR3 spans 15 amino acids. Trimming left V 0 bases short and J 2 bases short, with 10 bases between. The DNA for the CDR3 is TGTGCCAGCTCACCACCGTACGGATCCAACTATGGCTACACCTTC. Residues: CASSPPYGSNYGYTF.

In nucleotides, the CDR3 is TGTGCCAGCACCCCTCGAACGGCGGGAGATACGCAGTATTTT. It translates to CASTPRTAGDTQYF. The chain employs TRBV7-9 and TRBJ2-3; D might be TRBD2 (5 bases). Trimming cost V 7 bases and J 5 bases, with 16 bases left between them. Germline V CDR1 and CDR2: SEHNR, FQNEAQ (reference sequence). The CDR3 consists of 14 residues.